The 23 T cell receptor beta chains presented below share a single source sample, sequenced in a study of blood T cells in healthy people across ages. Together with a sample-barcoded 5' primer, a J-beta primer mix was included in a second PCR lasting about 7 to 11 cycles. TCRdb recomputed calls from the 5' RACE reads with MiXCR, one row per CDR3 protein. The table has 650,000 to 1,000,000 distinct CDR3 sequences, around 34% seen once. The sequencing sample was made of blood. These receptors were taken from a man between 18 and 35 years old in good health.

In its sample, this clonotype was seen a few times. The genes are TRBV7-2 and TRBJ2-3, with TRBD1 identical over 9 bases. The CDR3 is made up of 15 amino acids. The germline gives CDR1 SGHTA, CDR2 FQGNSA. V shed 5 bases and J 4 bases; nucleotides not matched to a gene: 7. CDR3 sequence reads: CASSLGQGQADTQYF. The CDR3 DNA reads as TGTGCCAGCAGCCTGGGACAGGGACAGGCAGATACGCAGTATTTT.

This clonotype has a count of ten or more. The V call is TRBV7-2, the J call TRBJ1-2; D remains ambiguous. The CDR3 contains 13 residues. V shed 6 bases and J shed 8 bases, with 16 bases lying between them. CDR1 and CDR2 (germline): SGHTA, FQGNSA. CDR3 coding DNA: TGTGCCAGCAGTCTCCGCGACGTCGGAGGCTACACCTTC. The encoded protein is CASSLRDVGGYTF.

This clonotype was picked up many times. The J gene is TRBJ1-2, the V gene TRBV4-1; the match to TRBD1 covers 10 bases. The CDR3 extends over 14 amino acids. Germline V CDR1 and CDR2: MGHRA, YSYEKL. The V segment lost 5 bases and the J segment 8 bases; nucleotides outside the gene matches: 8. This CDR3 reads CASSETGGAGGYTF. The CDR3 DNA is TGCGCCAGCAGCGAGACAGGGGGCGCCGGGGGCTACACCTTC.

This clonotype was picked up a small number of times. This chain's CDR3 is CASSIIDGAGETQYF. CDR3 nucleotides: TGTGCCAGTAGTATCATCGACGGAGCCGGGGAGACCCAGTACTTC. This sequence joins TRBV19 and TRBJ2-5; D is uncertain. CDR1 is LNHDA and CDR2 is SQIVND in the germline V gene (reference sequence). The CDR3 is 15 amino acids. The V gene lost 3 bases and the J gene lost 5 bases, with 16 bases spanning the gap.

This clonotype appeared a few times. The chain combines TRBV24-1 with TRBJ2-1; D gene ambiguous. V lost 4 bases and J lost 8, with 11 bases in between. Germline V gene data show CDR1 as KGHDR and CDR2 as SFDVKD. This CDR3 contains 13 residues. The CDR3 nucleotides are TGTGCCACCAGTGACCCAACGATACATGAGCAGTTCTTC. This translates into CATSDPTIHEQFF.

The rearrangement joins TRBV7-9 to TRBJ1-6; TRBD1 agrees at 10 bases. V lost 5 bases to trimming and J lost 9 bases; unmatched junction nucleotides: 4. Germline CDR1 SEHNR, CDR2 FQNEAQ (reference sequence). The CDR3 has 14 amino acids. CDR3 in DNA: TGTGCCAGCAGCCGGGACAGGGGAAGTTCACCCCTCCACTTT. This sequence encodes CASSRDRGSSPLHF.

This clonotype was seen repeatedly, ten times or more. The rearrangement links TRBV12-3 or TRBV12-4 to TRBJ1-2; the D gene is possibly TRBD1 (5 bases). The CDR3 has 16 amino acids. V was cut by 2 bases and J by 0 bases, with 13 bases left in between. The CDR3 reads CASSLSGGKANYGYTF. In nucleotides, the CDR3 is TGTGCCAGCAGTTTAAGCGGGGGGAAGGCTAACTATGGCTACACCTTC.

This clonotype was observed a handful of times. The V gene is TRBV4-1, the J gene TRBJ2-1; D may be TRBD2 (6 bases). Trimming removed 2 bases from V and 5 bases from J, with 16 bases in between. Germline values: CDR1 MGHRA, CDR2 YSYEKL. The CDR3 runs 16 residues. CDR3 loop: CASSQFSGGENNEQFF. CDR3 sequence (DNA): TGCGCCAGCAGCCAATTTAGCGGTGGGGAAAACAATGAGCAGTTCTTC.

This clonotype occurred a few times. The rearrangement uses TRBV7-2 and TRBJ1-2, with D possibly TRBD1 on 5 matching bases. CDR1 is SGHTA, CDR2 FQGNSA, per germline. This CDR3 comprises 15 residues. With 2 bases removed from V and 6 bases from J, the gap between germline ends came to 16 bases. For the CDR3, the DNA is TGTGCCAGCAGCTTAAGCCCCCCGGGGGGTAATGGCTACACCTTC. Encoded protein: CASSLSPPGGNGYTF. The full variable domain, its missing parts supplied by reference TRBV7-2 and TRBJ1-2, is GAGVSQSPSNKVTEKGKDVELRCDPISGHTALYWYRQSLGQGLEFLIYFQGNSAPDKSGLPSDRFSAERTGGSVSTLTIQRTQQEDSAVYLCASSLSPPGGNGYTFGSGTRLTVV.

This chain joins TRBV27 and TRBJ1-2, with D tentatively TRBD1 (5 bases). V was shortened by 8 bases and J by 3 bases, with 13 bases between the two germline ends. This CDR3 has 13 residues. Germline V CDR1 and CDR2: MNHEY, SMNVEV (reference sequence). CDR3 bases: TGTGCCAGCGATCCGGGACGGCACTATGGCTACACCTTC. It translates to CASDPGRHYGYTF.

This clonotype showed up just a few times. V is TRBV7-2 and J is TRBJ2-1; 13 bases map to TRBD2. V trimming: 4 bases; J trimming: 8 bases; junction bases outside the gene matches: 8. Germline CDR1 and CDR2: SGHTA and FQGNSA. The CDR3 is made up of 16 amino acids. The CDR3 sequence: CASSWRTSGGGYEQFF. The CDR3 DNA follows: TGTGCCAGCAGCTGGAGAACTAGCGGGGGGGGCTATGAGCAGTTCTTC.

The chain is built from TRBV27 and TRBJ2-1, with D hard to call. V lost 5 bases to trimming and J lost 0 bases, with 8 bases between them. CDR3 size: 14 residues. CDR1 and CDR2 (germline): MNHEY, SMNVEV (reference sequence). The DNA for the CDR3 is TGTGCCAGCAGTCCACAGCACTCCTACAATGAGCAGTTCTTC. It encodes CASSPQHSYNEQFF.

A few counts support this clonotype. The chain joins TRBV20-1 to TRBJ1-2, with D perhaps TRBD1 (5 bases). V lost 6 bases to trimming and J lost 0 bases, with 17 bases between them. This CDR3 has 15 amino acids. Per the germline V gene, CDR1 is DFQATT and CDR2 is SNEGSKA (reference sequence). CDR3 protein: CSAGAGLQANYGYTF. The CDR3 bases are TGCAGTGCCGGGGCCGGGCTCCAAGCTAACTATGGCTACACCTTC.

The chain is built from TRBV6-5 and TRBJ2-1, with 10 bases lining up with TRBD2. This CDR3 has 16 residues. The V segment lost 2 bases and the J segment 4 bases; nucleotides outside the gene matches: 5. Germline loops: CDR1 MNHEY, CDR2 SVGAGI. The CDR3 DNA follows: TGTGCCAGCAGTTACGGGACTAGCGAGATTTACAATGAGCAGTTCTTC. Its translation is CASSYGTSEIYNEQFF.

This clonotype was seen a few times. The CDR3 nucleotides are TGCAGTGCTATTAGCGGGGGCAATGAGCAGTTCTTC. Its protein is CSAISGGNEQFF. This chain links TRBV20-1 with TRBJ2-1; TRBD2 matches 9 bases. Germline assignment: CDR1 DFQATT and CDR2 SNEGSKA (reference sequence). This CDR3 is built from 12 residues. V was pared by 4 bases and J by 6 bases, with 1 base of the junction left unmatched.

DNA of the CDR3: TGTGCCAGCAGCCCACAGGGGGCTGTGGACTATGGCTACACCTTC. The encoded protein is CASSPQGAVDYGYTF. The V gene is TRBV7-2, the J gene TRBJ1-2, with 9 bases aligning to TRBD1. The V segment lost 5 bases and the J segment 3 bases; nucleotides outside the gene matches: 7. Germline V gene data show CDR1 as SGHTA and CDR2 as FQGNSA. The CDR3 covers 15 residues.

Notes on this clonotype: Since a much larger clone is just one base distant, this may be a read error. This rearrangement joins TRBV5-1 to TRBJ2-5; 8 nucleotides line up with TRBD1. CDR1 is SGHRS, CDR2 YFSETQ, per germline. The CDR3 consists of 13 residues. V trimming: 7 bases; J trimming: 1 base; junction bases outside the gene matches: 3. The CDR3 bases are TGCGCCAGCGATACAGGGGGCCAAGAGACCCAGTACTTC. It translates to CASDTGGQETQYF.

V gene TRBV10-3 combines with J gene TRBJ1-4, with 7 bases fitting TRBD1. J was trimmed by 2 bases and V by 0 bases; bases with no gene match: 3. Germline V gives CDR1 ENHRY, CDR2 SYGVKD. The CDR3 consists of 16 residues. The CDR3 nucleotides are TGTGCCATCAGTGAGTCCCAGGGGGGGACTAATGAAAAACTGTTTTTT. Protein sequence: CAISESQGGTNEKLFF.

The genes are TRBV24-1 and TRBJ2-3, with 8 bases identical to TRBD2. The CDR3 runs to 14 residues. Looked up from germline, CDR1 is KGHDR and CDR2 is SFDVKD. J gave up 5 bases and V 7 bases, and 7 bases lay outside the gene matches. This chain's CDR3 is CATSDGTSRDTQYF. CDR3 nucleotides: TGTGCCACCAGCGATGGGACTAGTCGAGATACGCAGTATTTT.

This clonotype has more than one count but fewer than ten. The V call is TRBV20-1, the J call TRBJ1-1, with D maybe TRBD1 (5 bases). Germline V lookup: CDR1 DFQATT, CDR2 SNEGSKA (reference sequence). Deletions cut 3 bases from V and 0 bases from J, with 17 bases between. The CDR3 sequence is 16 residues long. DNA for the CDR3: TGCAGTGCTAGTAGGGGACTAGGGACCCTGAACACTGAAGCTTTCTTT. Amino acid sequence: CSASRGLGTLNTEAFF.

CDR3 loop: CASSQGTRDHYEQYF. For the CDR3, the DNA is TGCGCCAGCAGCCAAGGGACACGAGACCACTACGAGCAGTACTTC. The chain is built from TRBV4-1 and TRBJ2-4, with D possibly being TRBD1 (5 bases). The end of the DNA aligns better with TRBJ2-7, so the J call may be wrong. The CDR3 has 15 residues. Looked up from germline, CDR1 is MGHRA and CDR2 is YSYEKL.

The chain joins TRBV30 to TRBJ1-1; the match to TRBD1 covers 10 bases. V gave up 3 bases and J gave up 7 bases; unmatched junction bases: 17. The germline V gene encodes CDR1 GTSNPN and CDR2 SVGIG (reference sequence). This CDR3 has 17 residues. The CDR3 is CAWSLDLGQGRRGEAFF. The CDR3 coding sequence is TGTGCCTGGAGCCTCGATCTGGGACAGGGGCGCAGGGGTGAAGCTTTCTTT.

With respect to this clonotype: A single base separates this from a much larger clone, so it may be a read error. This chain uses TRBV10-3 with TRBJ2-5; possibly TRBD1 for D (6 bases). Trimming stripped 2 bases from V and 11 bases from J, with 18 bases between. Germline CDR1 reads ENHRY; CDR2 reads SYGVKD. CDR3 size: 14 residues. The DNA of the CDR3 is TGTGCCATCAGTGAGGGCAGGGGCCACAATGAGCAGTACTTC. The encoded protein is CAISEGRGHNEQYF.